This record looks at one T cell receptor beta chain sequence and its context. Its target is unknown. The CDR3 sequence is 13 residues long. The V and J ends lost 4 bases and 5 bases respectively, with 11 bases between them. The germline V gene encodes CDR1 MNHEY and CDR2 SMNVEV (reference sequence). Unique molecular identifiers featured in how the TCRbeta library was prepared. TCRdb analysed the PCR reads with MiXCR anew, one entry per CDR3 protein. This table holds 800,000 to 1,000,000 distinct CDR3 sequences, about 31% found once. This sample is part of a study of T-cell reconstitution after alpha-beta-depleted transplantation in children. The study, taken as a whole, reports: Newly produced T cells mostly provided counts and TCRbeta diversity after one year, as hyperexpanded clones declined. Reported findings indicate that, about two months after transplant, alpha-beta T cells came from several hundred expanded clones, which were derived from non-depleted graft cells. In some patients, recipient T cells and intrathymic progenitors surviving conditioning explained high day-60 diversity.

The TCR comes from a boy under two years old who had a stem cell transplant for SCID, so the T cells may come from the graft donor. This material consisted of PBMCs, mostly from graft donor cells, taken 360 days after TCRalphabeta/CD19-depleted stem cell transplant. The rearrangement joins TRBV27 to TRBJ1-2; D gene uncertain. CDR3: CASSSRRLYGYTF. CDR3 nucleotide sequence: TGTGCCAGCAGTTCCAGGAGACTATATGGCTACACCTTC.